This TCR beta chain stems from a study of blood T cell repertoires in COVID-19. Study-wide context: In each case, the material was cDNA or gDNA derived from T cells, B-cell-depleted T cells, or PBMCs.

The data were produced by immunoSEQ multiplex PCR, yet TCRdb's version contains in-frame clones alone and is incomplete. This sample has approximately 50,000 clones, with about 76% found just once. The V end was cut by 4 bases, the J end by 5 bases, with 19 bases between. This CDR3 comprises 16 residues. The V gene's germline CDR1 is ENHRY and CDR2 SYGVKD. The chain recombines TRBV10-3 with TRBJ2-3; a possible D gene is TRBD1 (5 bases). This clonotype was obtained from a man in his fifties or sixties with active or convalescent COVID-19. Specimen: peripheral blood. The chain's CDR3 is CAISALIGAARDTQYF. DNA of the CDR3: TGTGCCATCAGTGCCTTGATTGGGGCGGCGCGAGATACGCAGTATTTT.